The text below deals with one T cell receptor beta chain. The CDR3 covers 14 residues. Germline CDR1 is SQVTM and CDR2 is ANQGSEA. With V trimmed by 2 bases and J by 4 bases, 7 bases remained unmatched. As originally analysed: Reference gene primer amplification gave estimated nucleated cell counts. Repertoires were generated with immunoSEQ multiplex PCR, while TCRdb's copy carries only in-frame clones and drops some. V and J calls and clone size follow that table, whereas D and trimming were derived from the DNA. The data hold roughly 230,000 clones, with around 87% observed a single time. Patients from Seattle were sampled longitudinally, starting during active infection. This entry is derived from a study of blood T cell repertoires in COVID-19. The overall study: COVID-19 samples collected from the United States, Italy and Spain covered acute and convalescent phases.

The genes are TRBV29-1 and TRBJ2-5; 7 bases map to TRBD2. This receptor was taken from a woman in her fifties or sixties with COVID-19, enrolled during active disease. Specimen: peripheral blood. The CDR3 here is CSVEFGGGIETQYF. CDR3 DNA: TGCAGCGTTGAATTTGGGGGGGGTATAGAGACCCAGTACTTC.